The 24 T cell receptor beta chains listed next were all sequenced from one sample in a study of OX40 agonist ivuxolimab in advanced cancers. The assay was immunoSEQ multiplex PCR, and TCRdb's table has in-frame clones only and misses some. The sample yields approximately 81,000 clones, around 89% seen once. The material was CD4+ or CD8+ T cells sorted from blood, obtained in a trial of the OX40 agonist ivuxolimab. Every receptor here comes from an adult with an advanced solid tumor such as melanoma, head and neck, liver or kidney cancer.

The gene calls are TRBV7-2 and TRBJ2-1; 14 nucleotides agree with TRBD2. The CDR3 sequence is 16 residues long. Germline trimming cut 2 bases from V and 12 bases from J; bases unmatched to any gene: 9. The germline gives CDR1 SGHTA, CDR2 FQGNSA. As DNA, the CDR3 is TGTGCCAGCAGCTTAACCTCCGGGACTAGCGGGGGAGGGCAGTTCTTC. The encoded protein is CASSLTSGTSGGGQFF.

This clone was counted a single time. The rearrangement joins TRBV7-3 to TRBJ2-6; no reliable D call. Trimming removed 5 bases at V and 0 bases at J, with 8 bases between. This CDR3 region has 15 residues. Germline loops: CDR1 SGHTA, CDR2 FQGTGA. CDR3 loop: CASSPRNSGANVLTF. CDR3 nucleotide sequence: TGTGCCAGCAGCCCGAGAAACTCTGGGGCCAACGTCCTGACTTTC.

The chain combines TRBV7-8 with TRBJ2-1; D unclear. The CDR3 has 16 amino acids. Germline CDR1 reads SGHVS; CDR2 reads FQNEAQ. Trimming removed 1 base at V and 6 bases at J, with 16 bases between. The CDR3 here is CASSLEVGASTNEQFF. CDR3 in DNA: TGTGCCAGCAGCTTAGAAGTCGGAGCCTCCACCAATGAGCAGTTCTTC.

The V gene is TRBV6-1, the J gene TRBJ2-5; weak D call: TRBD2 (7 bases). Germline V CDR1 and CDR2: MNHNS, SASEGT. This CDR3 spans 18 amino acids. Trimming shortened V by 1 base and J by 4 bases, and 22 bases separated the two germline ends. CDR3 nucleotide sequence: TGTGCCAGCAGTGAAGTGGCTAGTGGGGGGGCTGGGCGAGAGACCCAGTACTTC. Its translation is CASSEVASGGAGRETQYF.

This clone appeared a single time. The chain has TRBV6-5 and TRBJ2-7, with TRBD1 identical over 7 bases. The trim removed 8 bases at V and 5 bases at J, leaving 9 bases unmatched. Germline CDR1 reads MNHEY; CDR2 reads SVGAGI. This CDR3 region has 13 residues. This chain's CDR3 is CASLDRVRNEQYF. For the CDR3, the DNA is TGTGCCAGCCTCGACAGGGTTCGCAACGAGCAGTACTTC.

This chain joins TRBV19 and TRBJ2-3; no clear D. CDR3 length: 18 residues. CDR1 and CDR2 (germline): LNHDA, SQIVND (reference sequence). The V gene lost 3 bases and the J gene lost 5 bases, with 24 bases spanning the gap. In DNA, the CDR3 is TGTGCCAGTAGTATCCCCGCCCTCTCGAACCGCATCGTAGATACGCAGTATTTT. Its protein is CASSIPALSNRIVDTQYF.

This chain connects TRBV4-2 to TRBJ2-3, with a weak D call TRBD2 (6 bases). V lost 5 bases, J lost 1 base, and 13 bases lay in between. Germline CDR1 LGHNA, CDR2 YNFKEQ. The CDR3 consists of 15 residues. The CDR3 sequence is CASSYWWGGTDTQYF. The CDR3 DNA is TGTGCCAGCAGCTACTGGTGGGGGGGCACAGATACGCAGTATTTT.

This clone has only one observation. The chain uses TRBV10-3 and TRBJ1-4; the D is unclear. V lost 0 bases and J 1 base, leaving 12 bases between the germline ends. The CDR3 has 17 amino acids. Germline V CDR1 and CDR2: ENHRY, SYGVKD. CDR3 sequence reads: CAISESTRGKTNEKLFF. In DNA, the CDR3 is TGTGCCATCAGTGAGTCGACTCGGGGTAAAACTAATGAAAAACTGTTTTTT.

A note on this clone: A read error may account for a junction end that differs from germline. The V call is TRBV7-3, the J call TRBJ1-2; TRBD1 might be the D (5 bases). The CDR3 is 13 amino acids. Germline CDR1 reads SGHTA; CDR2 reads FQGTGA. The CDR3 spells CASSLGPIYSYTF. The CDR3 coding sequence is TGTGCCAGCAGCTTGGGACCGATCTATAGCTACACCTTC.

This clone has just one count. This chain links TRBV4-1 with TRBJ2-3, with D unresolved. V lost 3 bases and J lost 6, with 16 bases in between. The CDR3 covers 15 residues. CDR1 and CDR2 (germline): MGHRA, YSYEKL. CDR3 in DNA: TGCGCCAGCAGCCAGTCGCCCCACGGAGTCGATACGCAGTATTTT. This encodes CASSQSPHGVDTQYF.

The V call is TRBV9, the J call TRBJ1-2, with 7 bases that match TRBD1. Germline CDR1 and CDR2: SGDLS and YYNGEE. The J segment lost 10 bases and the V segment lost 0 bases, leaving 6 bases of the junction unmatched. This CDR3 region has 13 residues. CDR3 region: CASSVDRGSTYTF. CDR3 nucleotides: TGTGCCAGCAGCGTAGACAGGGGAAGTACCTACACCTTC.

The V gene is TRBV7-2, the J gene TRBJ1-2, with TRBD1 matching over 10 bases. CDR1 and CDR2 (germline): SGHTA, FQGNSA. The junction had 8 bases not matched to a gene; V was cut back by 5 bases and J by 8 bases. The CDR3 runs 14 residues. This CDR3 is CASSTRQGAGGYTF. The CDR3, as DNA: TGTGCCAGCAGCACCCGACAGGGGGCGGGGGGCTACACCTTC.

The chain is built from TRBV10-2 and TRBJ1-2, with D hard to call. Trimming shortened V by 6 bases and J by 2 bases, and 10 bases separated the two germline ends. The CDR3 is 13 amino acids. Germline V lookup: CDR1 WSHSY, CDR2 SAAADI. The CDR3: CASRTGSNYGYTF. Written as DNA, the CDR3 is TGCGCCAGCAGGACGGGTTCCAACTATGGCTACACCTTC.

This clone has a single count. V and J are TRBV18 and TRBJ2-3, with 11 bases identical to TRBD2. There are 16 residues in the CDR3. The germline gives CDR1 KGHSH, CDR2 LQKENI. After removal of 3 bases from V and 4 bases from J, the junction contained 6 bases not matched to a gene. CDR3 sequence (DNA): TGTGCCAGCTCACCCCTTAGCGGGGGGGCGGCAGATACGCAGTATTTT. Protein sequence: CASSPLSGGAADTQYF.

The genes are TRBV5-1 and TRBJ1-1, with 7 bases lining up with TRBD1. V gave up 3 bases and J gave up 6 bases; unmatched junction bases: 8. This CDR3 spans 14 amino acids. CDR1 and CDR2 (germline): SGHRS, YFSETQ. CDR3 sequence (DNA): TGCGCCAGCAGCTCACGGGACAGCTGGTCTGAAGCTTTCTTT. Residues: CASSSRDSWSEAFF.

The table lists this clone with a count of one. V gene TRBV16 combines with J gene TRBJ2-3; TRBD2 might be the D (5 bases). This CDR3 is built from 16 residues. Germline V gene sequence: CDR1 KGHSY, CDR2 FQNENV. Trimming cost V 1 base and J 1 base, with 12 bases left between them. The CDR3 nucleotides are TGTGCCAGCAGCCAATTTGGAACTAGTGGCACAGATACGCAGTATTTT. It codes for CASSQFGTSGTDTQYF. The full variable domain, its missing parts supplied by reference TRBV16 and TRBJ2-3, is GEEVAQTPKHLVRGEGQKAKLYCAPIKGHSYVFWYQQVLKNEFKFLISFQNENVFDETGMPKERFSAKCLPNSPCSLEIQATKLEDSAVYFCASSQFGTSGTDTQYFGPGTRLTVL.

In its sample, this clone was seen once. The chain recombines TRBV4-3 with TRBJ1-1; D is perhaps TRBD1 (5 bases). Trimming pared 1 base from V and 0 bases from J, leaving 12 bases between. Germline loops: CDR1 LGHNA, CDR2 YSLEER. This CDR3 comprises 16 residues. CDR3 in DNA: TGCGCCAGCAGCCAAGGGACACAGGTCTTGAACACTGAAGCTTTCTTT. This sequence encodes CASSQGTQVLNTEAFF.

The rearrangement joins TRBV7-2 to TRBJ2-7; D not resolved. Germline V CDR1 and CDR2: SGHTA, FQGNSA. Trimming cost V 5 bases and J 5 bases, with 19 bases left between them. The CDR3 contains 15 residues. The CDR3 protein is CASSPGRGLPNEQYF. DNA for the CDR3: TGTGCCAGCAGCCCCGGACGTGGTCTACCTAACGAGCAGTACTTC.

The chain recombines TRBV9 with TRBJ2-1, with D unclear. Trimming left V 3 bases short and J 4 bases short, with 14 bases between. CDR1 SGDLS and CDR2 YYNGEE come from the germline V gene. The CDR3 spans 15 residues. The CDR3 protein is CASSADGSLYNEQFF. The CDR3 DNA reads as TGTGCCAGCAGCGCAGACGGCAGTTTATACAATGAGCAGTTCTTC.

V gene TRBV28 combines with J gene TRBJ1-1; D remains unclear. The CDR3 has 11 amino acids. Trimming stripped 8 bases from V and 10 bases from J, with 14 bases between. Germline V gene lookup returns CDR1 MDHEN and CDR2 SYDVKM. For the CDR3, the DNA is TGTGCCAGCGGATATTACGGAATAGCTTTCTTT. Translating it yields CASGYYGIAFF.

In this sample, this clone turned up once. The CDR3 region has the DNA TGTGCCAGCAGCTTGCGGGGGGCGGTAAACACTGAAGCTTTCTTT. This encodes CASSLRGAVNTEAFF. V is TRBV5-6 and J is TRBJ1-1, with TRBD1 as a possible D gene (6 bases). The V gene's germline CDR1 is SGHDT and CDR2 YYEEEE. The CDR3 length is 15 residues. V dropped 1 base and J dropped 2 bases, with 12 bases sitting between them.

The V and J genes are TRBV4-3 and TRBJ2-7, with a possible D match to TRBD1 (6 bases). The CDR3 is 16 amino acids. The V gene lost 0 bases and the J gene lost 4 bases, with 16 bases spanning the gap. CDR1 is LGHNA and CDR2 is YSLEER in the germline V gene. The CDR3 DNA is TGCGCCAGCAGCCAAGATCTCGCCGGGACACTTTACGAGCAGTACTTC. This gives the protein CASSQDLAGTLYEQYF.

The J gene is TRBJ1-2, the V gene TRBV5-1; D is unresolved. Germline CDR1 is SGHRS and CDR2 is YFSETQ. V gave up 4 bases and J gave up 1 base, with 17 bases separating them. The CDR3 totals 16 residues. The DNA for the CDR3 is TGCGCCAGCAGCCCCGGTGGCACCCGATTTAACTATGGCTACACCTTC. It yields the protein CASSPGGTRFNYGYTF.

The CDR3 region is CAIEDRVTNEQFF. CDR3 coding DNA: TGTGCCATCGAGGACAGGGTAACCAATGAGCAGTTCTTC. The chain combines TRBV28 with TRBJ2-1; TRBD1 matches 8 bases. Germline lookup yields CDR1 MDHEN and CDR2 SYDVKM. The CDR3 contains 13 residues. With 10 bases clipped from V and 6 bases from J, the junction kept 8 bases outside the gene matches.